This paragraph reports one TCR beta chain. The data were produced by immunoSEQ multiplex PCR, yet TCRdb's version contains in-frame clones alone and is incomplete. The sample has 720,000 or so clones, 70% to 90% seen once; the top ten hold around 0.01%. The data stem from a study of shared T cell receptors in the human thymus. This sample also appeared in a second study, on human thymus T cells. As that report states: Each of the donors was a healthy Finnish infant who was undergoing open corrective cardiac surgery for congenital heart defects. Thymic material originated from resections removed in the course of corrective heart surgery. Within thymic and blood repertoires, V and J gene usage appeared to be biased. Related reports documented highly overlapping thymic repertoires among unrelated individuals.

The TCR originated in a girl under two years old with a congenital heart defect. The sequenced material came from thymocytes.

DNA of the CDR3: TGTGCCAGCATCGAACCCCGGGGGAGGGAAAACACCATATATTTT. Protein: CASIEPRGRENTIYF. The rearrangement links TRBV6-1 to TRBJ1-3; TRBD1 might be the D (5 bases). Germline V gene sequence: CDR1 MNHNS, CDR2 SASEGT. CDR3 length equals 15 residues. The V gene lost 7 bases and the J gene lost 6 bases, with 19 bases spanning the gap.